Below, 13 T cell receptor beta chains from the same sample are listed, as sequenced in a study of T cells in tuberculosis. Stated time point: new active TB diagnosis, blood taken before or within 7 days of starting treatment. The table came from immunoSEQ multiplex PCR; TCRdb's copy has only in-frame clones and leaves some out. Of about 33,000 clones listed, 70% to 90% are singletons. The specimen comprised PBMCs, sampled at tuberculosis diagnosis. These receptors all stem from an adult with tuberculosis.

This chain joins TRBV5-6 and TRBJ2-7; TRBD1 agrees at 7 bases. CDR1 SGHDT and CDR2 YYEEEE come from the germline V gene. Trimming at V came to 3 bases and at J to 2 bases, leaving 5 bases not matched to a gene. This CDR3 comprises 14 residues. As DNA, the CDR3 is TGTGCCAGCAGCTGGGACAGAGGACCCTACGAGCAGTACTTC. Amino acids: CASSWDRGPYEQYF. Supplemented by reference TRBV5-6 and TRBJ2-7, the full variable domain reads DAGVTQSPTHLIKTRGQQVTLRCSPKSGHDTVSWYQQALGQGPQFIFQYYEEEERQRGNFPDRFSGHQFPNYSSELNVNALLLGDSALYLCASSWDRGPYEQYFGPGTRLTVT.

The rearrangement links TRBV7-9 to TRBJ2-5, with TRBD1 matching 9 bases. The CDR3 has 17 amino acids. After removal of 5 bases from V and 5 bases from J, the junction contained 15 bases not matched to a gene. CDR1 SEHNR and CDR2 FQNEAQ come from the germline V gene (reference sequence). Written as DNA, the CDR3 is TGTGCCAGCAGCCTACAGGGGGGACAGGGCATGTGGGAGACCCAGTACTTC. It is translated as CASSLQGGQGMWETQYF.

CDR3 sequence reads: CASSQDLRETQYF. The CDR3 DNA sequence: TGTGCCAGCAGCCAAGATCTCCGAGAGACCCAGTACTTC. The chain carries TRBV14 and TRBJ2-5; D unclear. CDR1 SGHDN and CDR2 FVKESK come from the germline V gene. There are 13 residues in the CDR3. Between the trimmed V and J ends, which lost 0 bases and 4 bases, there was a span of 6 bases. The variable domain in full, completed from reference TRBV14 and TRBJ2-5, reads EAGVTQFPSHSVIEKGQTVTLRCDPISGHDNLYWYRRVMGKEIKFLLHFVKESKQDESGMPNNRFLAERTGGTYSTLKVQPAELEDSGVYFCASSQDLRETQYFGPGTRLLVL.

CDR3 sequence (DNA): TGTGCCAGCAGCCCGACGACCTACAGGAAACACAATGAGCAGTTCTTC. Protein product: CASSPTTYRKHNEQFF. V is TRBV7-3 and J is TRBJ2-1, with a tentative D call TRBD1 (5 bases). The CDR3 runs to 16 residues. Germline lookup yields CDR1 SGHTA and CDR2 FQGTGA. V was cut by 5 bases and J by 5 bases, with 19 bases left in between. Full variable domain (remainder filled in from reference TRBV7-3 and TRBJ2-1): GAGVSQTPSNKVTEKGKYVELRCDPISGHTALYWYRQSLGQGPEFLIYFQGTGAADDSGLPNDRFFAVRPEGSVSTLKIQRTERGDSAVYLCASSPTTYRKHNEQFFGPGTRLTVL.

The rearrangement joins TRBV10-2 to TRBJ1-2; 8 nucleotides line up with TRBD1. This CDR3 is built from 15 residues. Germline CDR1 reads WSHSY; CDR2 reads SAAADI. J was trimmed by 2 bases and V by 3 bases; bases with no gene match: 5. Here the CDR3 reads CASSDRTGRNYGYTF. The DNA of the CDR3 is TGCGCCAGCAGTGACCGGACAGGGAGGAACTATGGCTACACCTTC.

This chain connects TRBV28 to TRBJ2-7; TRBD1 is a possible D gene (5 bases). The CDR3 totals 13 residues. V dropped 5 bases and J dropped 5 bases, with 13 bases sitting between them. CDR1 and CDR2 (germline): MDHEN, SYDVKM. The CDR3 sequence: CASSPRPGNEQYF. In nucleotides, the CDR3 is TGTGCCAGCAGTCCCCGGCCAGGGAACGAGCAGTACTTC.

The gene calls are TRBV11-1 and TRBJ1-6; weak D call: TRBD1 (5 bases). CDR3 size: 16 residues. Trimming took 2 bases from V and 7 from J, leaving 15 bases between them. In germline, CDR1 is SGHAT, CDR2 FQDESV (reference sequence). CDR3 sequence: CASSLSWQGGNSPLHF. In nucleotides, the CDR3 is TGTGCCAGCAGCTTAAGCTGGCAGGGAGGGAATTCACCCCTCCACTTT. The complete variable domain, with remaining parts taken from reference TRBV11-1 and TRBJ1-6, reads EAEVAQSPRYKITEKSQAVAFWCDPISGHATLYWYRQILGQGPELLVQFQDESVVDDSQLPKDRFSAERLKGVDSTLKIQPAELGDSAMYLCASSLSWQGGNSPLHFGNGTRLTVT.

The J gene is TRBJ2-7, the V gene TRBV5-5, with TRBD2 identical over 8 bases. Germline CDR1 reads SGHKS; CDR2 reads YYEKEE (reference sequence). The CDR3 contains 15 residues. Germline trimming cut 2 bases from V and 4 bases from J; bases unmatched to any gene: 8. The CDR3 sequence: CASSLVGTGGYEQYF. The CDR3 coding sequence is TGTGCCAGCAGCTTAGTTGGCACGGGGGGGTACGAGCAGTACTTC.

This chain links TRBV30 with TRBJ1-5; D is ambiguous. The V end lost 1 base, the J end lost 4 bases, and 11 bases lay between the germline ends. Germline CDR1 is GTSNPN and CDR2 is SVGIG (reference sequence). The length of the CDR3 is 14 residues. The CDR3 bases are TGTGCCTGGAGTGCCGGAGGACCAAATCAGCCCCAGCATTTT. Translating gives CAWSAGGPNQPQHF.

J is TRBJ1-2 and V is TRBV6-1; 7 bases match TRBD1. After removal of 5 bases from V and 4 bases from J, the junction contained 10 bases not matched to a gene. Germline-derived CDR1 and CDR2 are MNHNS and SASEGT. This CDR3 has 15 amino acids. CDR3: CASSPSGDSTYGYTF. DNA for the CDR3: TGTGCCAGCAGTCCTTCCGGGGACAGCACCTATGGCTACACCTTC.

CDR3 sequence: CASSSQTGGGSPLHF. CDR3 nucleotides: TGTGCCAGCAGCTCGCAGACAGGGGGCGGTTCACCCCTCCACTTT. The J gene is TRBJ1-6, the V gene TRBV7-2, with 10 bases that match TRBD1. Germline CDR1 and CDR2: SGHTA and FQGNSA. The CDR3 loop spans 15 amino acids. The ends lost 4 bases at V and 9 bases at J; junction bases unmatched: 6.

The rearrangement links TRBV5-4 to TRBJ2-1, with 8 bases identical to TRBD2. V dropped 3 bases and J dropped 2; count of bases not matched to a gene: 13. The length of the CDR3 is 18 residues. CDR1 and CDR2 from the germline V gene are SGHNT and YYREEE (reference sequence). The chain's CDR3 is CASSSRTSLIRTYNEQFF. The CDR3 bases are TGTGCCAGCAGCTCCCGGACTAGCCTAATCCGAACCTACAATGAGCAGTTCTTC.

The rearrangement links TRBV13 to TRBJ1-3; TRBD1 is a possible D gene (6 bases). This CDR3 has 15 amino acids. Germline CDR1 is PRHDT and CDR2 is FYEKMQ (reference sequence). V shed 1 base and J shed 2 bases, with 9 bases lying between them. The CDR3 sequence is CASSLAGGPGNTIYF. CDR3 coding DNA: TGTGCCAGCAGCTTAGCGGGGGGCCCTGGAAACACCATATATTTT.